Listed below are T cell receptor beta chains from one sample, sequenced in a study of cytomegalovirus exposure and HLA in healthy donors. Clones were sequenced by immunoSEQ multiplex PCR, and TCRdb holds only the in-frame ones, with some missing. The table lists around 130,000 clones. The material sequenced was PBMCs. The receptor set was obtained from a woman aged 55-75 years in good health and CMV-seronegative. Each CDR3 is given with its conserved first and last residue. A D gene is named only where the DNA matches it firmly.

cdr3_aa cdr3_nt j_call cdr3_length v_call d_call
CASSFGQGGTNEKLFF TGCGCCAGCAGCTTCGGACAGGGGGGAACTAATGAAAAACTGTTTTTT TRBJ1-4 16 TRBV5-1 TRBD1
CAWRRPGQSNSPLHF TGTGCCTGGAGACGACCGGGACAGAGTAATTCACCCCTCCACTTT TRBJ1-6 15 TRBV30 TRBD1
CASSQMGATGNTIYF TGTGCCAGCAGCCAGATGGGGGCCACTGGAAACACCATATATTTT TRBJ1-3 15 TRBV7-9 .
CASRYNYEQYF TGTGCCAGCAGATATAACTACGAGCAGTACTTC TRBJ2-7 11 TRBV2 .
CASTPGYDGYTF TGTGCCAGCACGCCAGGGTACGATGGCTACACCTTC TRBJ1-2 12 TRBV5-4 .
CASRRTGGLSYEQYF TGTGCCAGTAGGAGGACAGGCGGGCTCTCCTACGAGCAGTACTTC TRBJ2-7 15 TRBV19 TRBD1
CASSSGMNTEAFF TGTGCCAGCAGTTCAGGTATGAACACTGAAGCTTTCTTT TRBJ1-1 13 TRBV2 .
CASSQGTSGRASLYEQYF TGTGCCAGCAGCCAAGGGACTAGCGGGAGAGCCAGTTTATACGAGCAGTACTTC TRBJ2-7 18 TRBV14 TRBD2
CASSLDTGQGISGYTF TGCGCCAGCAGCTTGGATACCGGACAGGGAATCAGTGGCTACACCTTC TRBJ1-2 16 TRBV5-1 TRBD1
CASREDTYTGELFF TGTGCCAGTCGCGAAGACACCTACACCGGGGAGCTGTTTTTT TRBJ2-2 14 TRBV19 .
CASSTRPGQGFQPQHF TGTGCCAGTAGCACAAGACCGGGACAGGGGTTTCAGCCCCAGCATTTT TRBJ1-5 16 TRBV19 TRBD1
CASSLWRGAPRSSETQYF TGTGCCAGCAGCTTGTGGCGGGGGGCACCTAGAAGCTCGGAGACCCAGTACTTC TRBJ2-5 18 TRBV5-6 TRBD2
CASSTPEGGGGYNEQFF TGTGCCAGTAGTACCCCCGAGGGAGGCGGGGGATACAATGAGCAGTTCTTC TRBJ2-1 17 TRBV19 TRBD2
CASSLNFGGNQPQHF TGTGCCAGCAGCCTTAACTTTGGAGGGAATCAGCCCCAGCATTTT TRBJ1-5 15 TRBV7-9 .
CASSLTGTSVTDTQYF TGCGCCAGCAGCTTGACCGGGACTAGCGTCACAGATACGCAGTATTTT TRBJ2-3 16 TRBV5-1 TRBD2
CASSRQDRAGLNNSPLHF TGCGCCAGCAGCCGACAGGACAGGGCGGGACTCAATAATTCACCCCTCCACTTT TRBJ1-6 18 TRBV4-1 TRBD1
CASRLTLADEQYF TGTGCCAGCAGATTGACACTAGCTGATGAGCAGTACTTC TRBJ2-7 13 TRBV28 .
CASSDSGGSWETQYF TGTGCCAGCAGCGATAGCGGGGGATCCTGGGAGACCCAGTACTTC TRBJ2-5 15 TRBV9 TRBD2
CASSLPGLAGVPAEQYF TGTGCCAGCAGTTTACCGGGACTAGCGGGAGTGCCGGCCGAGCAGTACTTC TRBJ2-7 17 TRBV27 TRBD2
CASSQPLAGGQDTQYF TGTGCCAGCAGCCAACCCCTAGCGGGGGGGCAAGATACGCAGTATTTT TRBJ2-3 16 TRBV5-4 TRBD2
CASSEGRPFYEQYF TGTGCCAGCAGTGAAGGCAGGCCCTTCTACGAGCAGTACTTC TRBJ2-7 14 TRBV2 .
CAWLISSGNTIYF TGTGCCTGGCTTATTAGCTCTGGAAACACCATATATTTT TRBJ1-3 13 TRBV30 .
CASSQRQKASGNTIYF TGTGCCAGCAGCCAACGACAGAAAGCCTCTGGAAACACCATATATTTT TRBJ1-3 16 TRBV7-9 .
CASSWARSGNTIYF TGTGCCAGTAGTTGGGCCCGCTCTGGAAACACCATATATTTT TRBJ1-3 14 TRBV19 .
CSVGQGAGGQPQHF TGCAGCGTCGGACAGGGGGCGGGAGGTCAGCCCCAGCATTTT TRBJ1-5 14 TRBV29-1 TRBD1
CASREGALQGYTF TGTGCCAGCAGGGAAGGGGCTCTTCAAGGCTACACCTTC TRBJ1-2 13 TRBV27 .
CASINTGLDEKLFF TGTGCCAGCATTAATACAGGGTTGGATGAAAAACTGTTTTTT TRBJ1-4 14 TRBV6-1 .
CASSIGGNSNQPQHF TGTGCCAGTAGTATTGGAGGGAATAGCAATCAGCCCCAGCATTTT TRBJ1-5 15 TRBV19 .
CASSLVASGSTDTQYF TGTGCCAGCAGCTTGGTGGCTAGCGGGTCGACAGATACGCAGTATTTT TRBJ2-3 16 TRBV5-4 TRBD2
CASSLNRGSKGETQYF TGTGCCAGCAGCTTAAATCGGGGGAGTAAGGGGGAGACCCAGTACTTC TRBJ2-5 16 TRBV13 .
CASRGDMNTEAFF TGTGCCAGCCGGGGGGACATGAACACTGAAGCTTTCTTT TRBJ1-1 13 TRBV6-4 .
CAARTGAYEQYF TGTGCCGCGAGGACAGGGGCGTACGAGCAGTACTTC TRBJ2-7 12 TRBV2 TRBD1
CASTLGQGRSYEQYF TGTGCCAGTACCCTTGGACAGGGAAGGTCCTACGAGCAGTACTTC TRBJ2-7 15 TRBV2 TRBD1
CASSPGLAGYEQFF TGTGCCAGCTCACCGGGACTAGCGGGCTATGAGCAGTTCTTC TRBJ2-1 14 TRBV18 TRBD2
CASRDRGGGKETQYF TGTGCCAGCAGGGACAGGGGGGGAGGGAAAGAGACCCAGTACTTC TRBJ2-5 15 TRBV6-1 TRBD1
CASRRRESSLDPQYF TGTGCCAGCAGACGACGGGAGTCTTCCCTGGATCCGCAGTATTTT TRBJ2-3 15 TRBV7-3 .
CASSLRGQNTEAFF TGTGCCAGCAGCTTAAGGGGACAGAACACTGAAGCTTTCTTT TRBJ1-1 14 TRBV7-9 .
CAWIQGNTEAFF TGTGCCTGGATCCAGGGGAACACTGAAGCTTTCTTT TRBJ1-1 12 TRBV30 .
CASLQDQGGMMGNQPQHF TGCGCCAGTCTTCAGGATCAGGGGGGCATGATGGGCAATCAGCCCCAGCATTTT TRBJ1-5 18 TRBV23-1 TRBD1
CASSLALLAGGQETQYF TGTGCCAGCAGCTTGGCCCTCCTAGCGGGAGGGCAAGAGACCCAGTACTTC TRBJ2-5 17 TRBV5-8 TRBD2
CASQGLAGALSDNEQFF TGTGCCTCCCAGGGGCTAGCGGGGGCTCTCTCGGACAATGAGCAGTTCTTC TRBJ2-1 17 TRBV19 TRBD2
CASSLASAVSYNEQFF TGTGCCAGCAGCTTAGCTAGCGCAGTCTCCTACAATGAGCAGTTCTTC TRBJ2-1 16 TRBV7-2 .
CASSRDITNYGYTF TGTGCCAGCAGCCGGGACATCACTAACTATGGCTACACCTTC TRBJ1-2 14 TRBV9 .
CASSLSGMNTEAFF TGTGCCAGCAGCTTATCAGGAATGAACACTGAAGCTTTCTTT TRBJ1-1 14 TRBV7-8 .
CASSGAPTSSYNSPLHF TGTGCCAGCAGTGGAGCTCCCACTAGCTCCTATAATTCACCCCTCCACTTT TRBJ1-6 17 TRBV6-1 .
CASSVGLASYNEQFF TGTGCCAGCAGCGTAGGGCTAGCCAGCTACAATGAGCAGTTCTTC TRBJ2-1 15 TRBV9 .
CASSSEPGGAGYEQYF TGTGCCAGCAGTTCCGAACCGGGGGGGGCAGGATACGAGCAGTACTTC TRBJ2-7 16 TRBV6-6 TRBD2
CASVGGGAGQETQYF TGTGCCAGCGTTGGGGGAGGTGCTGGGCAAGAGACCCAGTACTTC TRBJ2-5 15 TRBV2 .
CASSKRSLAGISNTGELFF TGTGCCAGCAGCAAAAGGTCATTAGCGGGGATATCGAACACCGGGGAGCTGTTTTTT TRBJ2-2 19 TRBV21-1 .
CASRASGSYNEQFF TGTGCCAGTAGGGCTAGCGGCTCCTACAATGAGCAGTTCTTC TRBJ2-1 14 TRBV19 TRBD2
CASSLGGQDRIHGNTIYF TGTGCCAGCAGCTTGGGGGGACAAGACAGGATCCATGGAAACACCATATACTTT TRBJ1-3 18 TRBV5-4 .